The clone carrying this T cell receptor (beta chain) was seen a single time. Its antigen is unidentified. This specimen belongs to a study of cytotoxic CD8 clonotypes in ibrutinib-treated CLL. Across the study: Partial response occurred in about 25 patients and complete response in 2; at median roughly 74 months, about 14 remained remitted and around twelve progressed. Study-wide findings and caveats: There were few public clonotypes, and on treatment they contracted or stayed stable. Against age-matched healthy donors, baseline clonality ran higher and tracked circulating CD8+ T-cell counts.

The V gene lost 10 bases and the J gene lost 2 bases, with 15 bases spanning the gap. Looked up from germline, CDR1 is ENHRY and CDR2 is SYGVKD. This CDR3 comprises 14 residues. Using immunoSEQ multiplex PCR, the repertoire was profiled, and TCRdb retains in-frame clones only, with some absent. In the table there are about 69,000 clones, more than 70% of which are singletons. The specimen comprised PBMCs, sampled at disease progression, from a patient treated with ibrutinib. The chain is built from TRBV10-3 and TRBJ1-5; maybe TRBD1 (5 bases). This TCR came from a human donor with chronic lymphocytic leukemia. The CDR3 protein is CATNGGSRNQPQHF. The CDR3 nucleotides read TGTGCCACCAACGGGGGATCGCGCAATCAGCCCCAGCATTTT.